This passage covers 30 T cell receptor beta chains from one sample sequenced in a study of T cell changes during pregnancy in multiple sclerosis. The protocol was immunoSEQ multiplex PCR, while the TCRdb copy is restricted to in-frame clones and leaves out a portion. The data hold 100,000 or so clones, with 85% to 95% observed a single time. The source was peripheral blood, collected in the first trimester of pregnancy. Every receptor here comes from a female donor with multiple sclerosis, enrolled in a pregnancy study.

This clone was counted between two and nine times. The chain links TRBV4-1 to TRBJ1-2, with D unclear. Per the germline V gene, CDR1 is MGHRA and CDR2 is YSYEKL. V lost 1 base and J 7 bases, leaving 13 bases between the germline ends. CDR3 length equals 14 residues. CDR3 residues: CASSQVGGPGGYTF. CDR3 in DNA: TGCGCCAGCAGCCAAGTCGGAGGGCCAGGTGGCTACACCTTC.

The V and J genes are TRBV30 and TRBJ2-1; a weak D match, TRBD2 (6 bases). V was trimmed by 4 bases and J by 7 bases, leaving 17 bases between them. The CDR3 has 14 amino acids. In germline, CDR1 is GTSNPN, CDR2 SVGIG (reference sequence). The chain's CDR3 is CAWNVGGRGNEQFF. The CDR3 coding sequence is TGTGCCTGGAATGTAGGCGGGCGGGGTAATGAGCAGTTCTTC. The variable domain in full, completed from reference TRBV30 and TRBJ2-1, reads SQTIHQWPATLVQPVGSPLSLECTVEGTSNPNLYWYRQAAGRGLQLLFYSVGIGQISSEVPQNLSASRPQDRQFILSSKKLLLSDSGFYLCAWNVGGRGNEQFFGPGTRLTVL.

This clone was detected once. J is TRBJ1-1 and V is TRBV9; 8 bases match TRBD1. CDR1 is SGDLS, CDR2 YYNGEE, per germline. After removal of 4 bases from V and 7 bases from J, the junction contained 12 bases not matched to a gene. This CDR3 comprises 15 residues. This CDR3 is CASSPEGQALYEAFF. In DNA form, the CDR3 reads TGTGCCAGCAGCCCGGAGGGACAGGCCCTCTATGAAGCTTTCTTT.

The chain recombines TRBV11-3 with TRBJ2-7; TRBD1 matches 10 bases. There are 12 residues in the CDR3. CDR1 SGHNT and CDR2 YENEEA come from the germline V gene. The V segment lost 9 bases and the J segment 3 bases; nucleotides outside the gene matches: 2. This CDR3 reads CASGQGDYEQYF. In DNA, the CDR3 is TGTGCCAGTGGACAGGGGGACTACGAGCAGTACTTC.

The J gene is TRBJ1-3, the V gene TRBV29-1; D unresolved. The CDR3 spans 14 residues. Germline-derived CDR1 and CDR2 are SQVTM and ANQGSEA. With 4 bases removed from V and 0 bases from J, the gap between germline ends came to 10 bases. This CDR3 is CSVVPERSGNTIYF. The DNA for the CDR3 is TGCAGCGTTGTGCCTGAGCGCTCTGGAAACACCATATATTTT.

The chain employs TRBV6-1 and TRBJ2-7; 11 positions match TRBD1. V was pared by 6 bases and J by 7 bases, with 5 bases of the junction left unmatched. The CDR3 runs 13 residues. Germline loops: CDR1 MNHNS, CDR2 SASEGT. The CDR3 nucleotides are TGTGCCAGCAGCGGAGGGACAGGGGGAGAGCAGTACTTC. Its protein product is CASSGGTGGEQYF.

The chain combines TRBV5-4 with TRBJ1-1; D perhaps matches TRBD1 (6 bases). Germline loops: CDR1 SGHNT, CDR2 YYREEE (reference sequence). This CDR3 comprises 16 residues. Trimming took off 3 bases at V and 5 bases at J, with 20 bases between the two ends. CDR3 amino acids: CASSSARGAPGTEAFF. The CDR3 coding sequence is TGTGCCAGCAGCTCTGCTCGGGGGGCACCGGGGACTGAAGCTTTCTTT.

This clone was found a few times. The CDR3 here is CASSPGGALDGYTF. Written as DNA, the CDR3 is TGTGCCAGTAGTCCCGGGGGGGCCTTAGATGGCTACACCTTC. The chain couples TRBV19 to TRBJ1-2, with D tentatively TRBD1 (6 bases). Trimming took off 5 bases at V and 6 bases at J, with 16 bases between the two ends. The CDR3 has 14 amino acids. Germline assignment: CDR1 LNHDA and CDR2 SQIVND (reference sequence).

J is TRBJ1-2 and V is TRBV4-2; perhaps TRBD1 as D (6 bases). This CDR3 is built from 14 residues. Between the trimmed V and J ends, which lost 1 base and 10 bases, there was a span of 16 bases. The germline V gene encodes CDR1 LGHNA and CDR2 YNFKEQ. CDR3 nucleotides: TGTGCCAGCAGCCAAGTAGGGGGGGGGCGACCCTACACCTTC. Amino acids: CASSQVGGGRPYTF.

The rearrangement joins TRBV7-6 to TRBJ1-6; D is undetermined. The length of the CDR3 is 14 residues. The germline CDR1 and CDR2 sequences are SGHVS and FNYEAQ. V was clipped by 1 base and J by 8 bases, with 9 bases between them. The CDR3 sequence: CASSLVAEDSPLHF. The CDR3 DNA is TGTGCCAGCAGCTTAGTGGCGGAAGATTCACCCCTCCACTTT.

This rearrangement joins TRBV27 to TRBJ2-7; TRBD1 matches 8 bases. Germline CDR1 is MNHEY and CDR2 is SMNVEV (reference sequence). The J segment lost 4 bases and the V segment lost 10 bases, leaving 6 bases of the junction unmatched. The CDR3 extends over 12 amino acids. CDR3 nucleotide sequence: TGTGCCACCGGACAGGGAATATACGAGCAGTACTTC. Residues: CATGQGIYEQYF.

The V and J genes are TRBV4-1 and TRBJ2-5, with TRBD1 identical over 8 bases. The J call is doubtful: the DNA matches TRBJ2-7 better. The germline gives CDR1 MGHRA, CDR2 YSYEKL. The CDR3 is made up of 15 amino acids. DNA of the CDR3: TGCGCCAGCAGCCAAGCCGACAGGGGTAACTACGAGCAGTACTTC. This translates into CASSQADRGNYEQYF.

J is TRBJ2-7 and V is TRBV30; no reliable D call. This CDR3 has 13 residues. The germline V gene has CDR1 GTSNPN and CDR2 SVGIG (reference sequence). V was trimmed by 2 bases and J by 0 bases, leaving 8 bases between them. CDR3 coding DNA: TGTGCCTGGAGTCAATACACCTCCTACGAGCAGTACTTC. This codes for CAWSQYTSYEQYF.

The chain uses TRBV18 and TRBJ2-2; weak D call: TRBD2 (6 bases). V lost 3 bases and J lost 6, with 14 bases in between. Germline CDR1 and CDR2: KGHSH and LQKENI. The CDR3 loop spans 15 amino acids. DNA for the CDR3: TGTGCCAGCTCACCGGGCTCATCGGGAGCCGGGGAGCTGTTTTTT. Its translation: CASSPGSSGAGELFF.

The chain is built from TRBV5-6 and TRBJ1-2, with D perhaps matching TRBD1 (6 bases). V was shortened by 5 bases and J by 6 bases, with 17 bases between the two germline ends. The CDR3 runs 14 residues. The germline gives CDR1 SGHDT, CDR2 YYEEEE. Here the CDR3 DNA reads TGTGCCAGCAGATTCTACCACAGGGCCGATGGCTACACCTTC. Translating gives CASRFYHRADGYTF.

The chain joins TRBV5-1 to TRBJ2-1; TRBD2 aligns across 11 bases. The CDR3 runs to 16 residues. The trim removed 4 bases at V and 3 bases at J, leaving 6 bases unmatched. Germline V gives CDR1 SGHRS, CDR2 YFSETQ. In DNA form, the CDR3 reads TGCGCCAGCAGCCGTAGCGGGGGGGCCATCTACAATGAGCAGTTCTTC. This translates into CASSRSGGAIYNEQFF.

The V call is TRBV7-3, the J call TRBJ1-4; the D is unclear. CDR1 and CDR2 from the germline V gene are SGHTA and FQGTGA. There are 13 residues in the CDR3. The V end was cut by 5 bases, the J end by 3 bases, with 7 bases between. CDR3 sequence: CASSPGANEKLFF. The CDR3 coding sequence is TGTGCCAGCAGCCCCGGGGCTAATGAAAAACTGTTTTTT.

This CDR3 reads CASSPNTGDADTQYF. CDR3 DNA: TGCGCCAGCAGCCCCAATACAGGGGACGCAGATACGCAGTATTTT. The chain carries TRBV5-1 and TRBJ2-3; 7 nucleotides agree with TRBD1. Germline V CDR1 and CDR2: SGHRS, YFSETQ. V was clipped by 4 bases and J by 4 bases; unmatched bases: 9. The CDR3 is 15 residues long.

CDR3: CASRLPGQGPSSAQYF. The DNA for the CDR3 is TGTGCCAGCAGACTACCGGGACAGGGACCCTCCAGTGCGCAGTATTTT. The chain links TRBV11-2 to TRBJ2-3, with 9 bases aligning to TRBD1. V lost 6 bases, J lost 10 bases, and 17 bases stayed unmatched. Per germline, CDR1 SGHAT and CDR2 FQNNGV. The CDR3 loop spans 16 amino acids.

The gene calls are TRBV5-4 and TRBJ2-1, with 13 bases that match TRBD2. This CDR3 has 18 amino acids. V shed 4 bases and J 0 bases; nucleotides not matched to a gene: 7. Germline loops: CDR1 SGHNT, CDR2 YYREEE (reference sequence). The CDR3 here is CASSRGLAGASSYNEQFF. In DNA, the CDR3 is TGTGCCAGCAGCCGTGGACTAGCGGGGGCGAGCTCCTACAATGAGCAGTTCTTC.

This CDR3 reads CASTGQGKNTGELFF. For the CDR3, the DNA is TGTGCCAGTACCGGACAGGGCAAAAACACCGGGGAGCTGTTTTTT. The chain couples TRBV19 to TRBJ2-2; TRBD1 matches at 8 bases. Germline V lookup: CDR1 LNHDA, CDR2 SQIVND (reference sequence). With V trimmed by 7 bases and J by 2 bases, 6 bases remained unmatched. The CDR3 is 15 residues long. Full variable domain (outside the CDR3, taken from reference TRBV19 and TRBJ2-2): DGGITQSPKYLFRKEGQNVTLSCEQNLNHDAMYWYRQDPGQGLRLIYYSQIVNDFQKGDIAEGYSVSREKKESFPLTVTSAQKNPTAFYLCASTGQGKNTGELFFGEGSRLTVL.

The chain joins TRBV6-5 to TRBJ1-1, with 7 nucleotides matching TRBD1. Trimming at V came to 5 bases and at J to 9 bases, leaving 3 bases not matched to a gene. CDR3 length equals 11 residues. Germline-derived CDR1 and CDR2 are MNHEY and SVGAGI. The CDR3 spells CASSRDRKAFF. The DNA for the CDR3 is TGTGCCAGCAGTCGGGACAGAAAAGCTTTCTTT.

V and J are TRBV10-3 and TRBJ2-7; D is possibly TRBD1 (6 bases). V lost 2 bases and J lost 5, with 10 bases in between. The germline CDR1 and CDR2 sequences are ENHRY and SYGVKD. This CDR3 spans 13 amino acids. CDR3 in DNA: TGTGCCATCAGTGAGACAGGGAACGACGAGCAGTACTTC. Translated, it gives CAISETGNDEQYF.

The chain has TRBV2 and TRBJ2-2; the D gene is possibly TRBD2 (5 bases). CDR3 length equals 14 residues. V was trimmed by 4 bases and J by 4 bases, leaving 10 bases between them. CDR1 and CDR2 (germline): SNHLY, FYNNEI. The CDR3 DNA follows: TGTGCCAGCAGTGTCCTGGGGAGCACCGGGGAGCTGTTTTTT. Residues: CASSVLGSTGELFF. The whole variable domain, filled in from reference TRBV2 and TRBJ2-2, reads EPEVTQTPSHQVTQMGQEVILRCVPISNHLYFYWYRQILGQKVEFLVSFYNNEISEKSEIFDDQFSVERPDGSNFTLKIRSTKLEDSAMYFCASSVLGSTGELFFGEGSRLTVL.

The gene calls are TRBV9 and TRBJ1-1; TRBD1 agrees at 9 bases. The CDR3 is 19 amino acids. V shed 0 bases, J shed 3 bases, and the junction held 15 bases outside the gene matches. The germline gives CDR1 SGDLS, CDR2 YYNGEE. The CDR3 here is CASSVGNSGTGLEHTEAFF. As DNA, the CDR3 is TGTGCCAGCAGCGTAGGGAACTCCGGGACAGGGTTGGAACACACTGAAGCTTTCTTT.

Written as DNA, the CDR3 is TGTGCCAGCAGTGGGCTTTGGACAGGGGGCGGGGAGCAGTACTTC. It codes for CASSGLWTGGGEQYF. The V and J genes are TRBV6-1 and TRBJ2-7, with 11 nucleotides matching TRBD1. The CDR3 consists of 15 residues. Germline CDR1 is MNHNS and CDR2 is SASEGT. V shed 4 bases, J shed 7 bases, and the junction held 9 bases outside the gene matches.

To note about this clone: An end of the junction does not agree with germline; a read error may underlie this. The rearrangement joins TRBV7-7 to TRBJ1-3; D is possibly TRBD1 (6 bases). The V gene's germline CDR1 is SSHAT and CDR2 FNYEAQ (reference sequence). The CDR3 sequence is 15 residues long. In nucleotides, the CDR3 is TGTGCTAGCAGCTTAGCACAGGGTAAGAGAAACACCATATATTTT. Its protein product is CASSLAQGKRNTIYF.

This clone was counted once. J is TRBJ2-7 and V is TRBV4-1; TRBD1 aligns across 9 bases. The germline CDR1 and CDR2 sequences are MGHRA and YSYEKL. The CDR3 loop spans 15 amino acids. V trimming: 2 bases; J trimming: 3 bases; junction bases outside the gene matches: 5. The CDR3 reads CASSQLPGQGYEQYF. As DNA, the CDR3 is TGCGCCAGCAGCCAATTACCGGGACAGGGCTACGAGCAGTACTTC.

The chain carries TRBV6-1 and TRBJ1-2; possibly TRBD1 for D (5 bases). Trimming stripped 0 bases from V and 3 bases from J, with 8 bases between. CDR1 and CDR2 (germline): MNHNS, SASEGT. The CDR3 sequence is 14 residues long. The CDR3 nucleotides read TGTGCCAGCAGTGAAGCAACGGGGGACTATGGCTACACCTTC. Residues: CASSEATGDYGYTF.

The V and J genes are TRBV6-4 and TRBJ2-3, with 8 bases aligning to TRBD1. The V and J ends lost 7 bases and 4 bases, in that order; junction bases with no gene match: 10. CDR3 length: 15 residues. The germline V gene has CDR1 MRHNA and CDR2 SNTAGT. The CDR3 DNA is TGTGCCAGCACCAAGGGGGTACAGGGGGCAGATACGCAGTATTTT. It translates to CASTKGVQGADTQYF.